Sequencing of this T cell receptor (beta chain) was carried out in a study of shared T cell receptors in the human thymus. A remark on this clone: One end of the junction varies from germline; a read error may be responsible.

The CDR3 totals 17 residues. Germline values: CDR1 LGHNT, CDR2 FRNRAP. Sequencing used immunoSEQ multiplex PCR; TCRdb keeps in-frame clones, though not all of them. The sample contains about 610,000 clones, approximately 88% of which appear only once. These sequences were also reported in another study, on human thymus T cells. Per that study: Blood and thymic repertoires both appeared biased in V and J gene usage.

The TCR originated in a boy under two years old with a congenital heart defect. The sample consisted of thymocytes. The chain employs TRBV12-5 and TRBJ1-2; a weak D match, TRBD1 (5 bases). The CDR3 DNA reads TGTGTTAGTGGTTTGGTCCCTCGGAGGGGACTCTTTTATGGCTACACCTTC. This codes for CVSGLVPRRGLFYGYTF.